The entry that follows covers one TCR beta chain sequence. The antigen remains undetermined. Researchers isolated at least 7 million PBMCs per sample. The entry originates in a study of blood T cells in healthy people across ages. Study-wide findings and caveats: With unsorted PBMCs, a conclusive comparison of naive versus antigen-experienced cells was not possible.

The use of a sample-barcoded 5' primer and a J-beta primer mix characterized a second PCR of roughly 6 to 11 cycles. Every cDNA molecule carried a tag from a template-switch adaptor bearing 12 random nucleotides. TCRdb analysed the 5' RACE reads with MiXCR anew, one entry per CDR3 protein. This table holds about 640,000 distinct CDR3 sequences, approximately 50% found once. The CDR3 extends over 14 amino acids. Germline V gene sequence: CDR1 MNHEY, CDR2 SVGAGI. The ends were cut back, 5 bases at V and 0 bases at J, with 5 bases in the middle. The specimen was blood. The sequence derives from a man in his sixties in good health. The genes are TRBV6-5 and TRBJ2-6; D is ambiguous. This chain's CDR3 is CASSDLSGANVLTF. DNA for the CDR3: TGTGCCAGCAGTGACCTCTCTGGGGCCAACGTCCTGACTTTC.